Listed below are T cell receptor beta chains from one sample, sequenced in a study of human T cells and chemical hapten exposure. TCRdb redid the calling of the RACE reads with MiXCR, one entry per CDR3 protein. Of about 90,000 distinct CDR3 sequences in the sample, about a tenth were seen once. The material was whole blood, obtained in connection with sensitization to the hapten diphenylcyclopropenone (DPC). Receptors were obtained from a woman in her twenties or thirties with alopecia areata. Some clones in this sample may be carry-over from other donors' samples. The CDR3 runs from the conserved cysteine through the conserved F or W. A D gene is named only where the DNA matches it firmly. The size field is filled for only some rows; it gives once, few, many or a size class.

TRBJ2-2	many	TRBV2	NA	TGTGCCAGCAGTGAAATAGGTCCCTCGAACACCGGGGAGCTGTTTTTT	CASSEIGPSNTGELFF
TRBJ2-1	many	TRBV6-4	TRBD2	TGTGCCAGCTCCTCAGGGAGGGACTATTACAATGAGCAGTTCTTC	CASSSGRDYYNEQFF
TRBJ2-2	NA	TRBV2	NA	TGTGCCAGCACTAAGGGAGTCCCCGAGGAGCTGTTTTTT	CASTKGVPEELFF
TRBJ2-7	many	TRBV28	TRBD2	TGTGCCAGCAGGGGGGAGCGGGACCCTATCTACGAGCAGTACTTC	CASRGERDPIYEQYF
TRBJ1-6	many	TRBV4-3	NA	TGCGCCAGCAGCCACGCTACCGGGACGGCAAATTCACCCCTCCACTTT	CASSHATGTANSPLHF
TRBJ1-1	NA	TRBV20-1	NA	TGCAGTGCTAGAAGAGGACAGTTGAACACTGAAGCTTTCTTT	CSARRGQLNTEAFF
TRBJ2-3	many	TRBV7-2	TRBD2	TGTGCCAGCAGCAAGGGACTAGCGGGATGGACAGATACGCAGTATTTT	CASSKGLAGWTDTQYF
TRBJ2-5	many	TRBV7-8	NA	TGTGCCAGCAGCTTAGCGCGATTCCAAGAGACCCAGTACTTC	CASSLARFQETQYF
TRBJ2-5	many	TRBV6-5	TRBD1	TGTGCCAGCAGGGGGACCGGGACAGGGAAGCAGACCCAGTACTTC	CASRGTGTGKQTQYF
TRBJ2-7	few	TRBV6-5	TRBD1	TGTGCCAGCAGTAACCGGGACAGCTCCTACGAGCAGTACTTC	CASSNRDSSYEQYF
TRBJ2-2	many	TRBV2	NA	TGTGCCAGCAGTGAATCCGGGGGCTACACCGGGGAGCTGTTTTTT	CASSESGGYTGELFF
TRBJ2-1	few	TRBV14	NA	TGTGCCAGCAGCCAAGATCTTATTTACGGGACATCCTACAATGAGCAGTTCTTC	CASSQDLIYGTSYNEQFF
TRBJ2-5	NA	TRBV20-1	TRBD2	TGCAGTGCTGCGCACGGGAGGGGGGGCTCGGAGACCCAGTACTTC	CSAAHGRGGSETQYF
TRBJ1-1	NA	TRBV5-1	NA	TGCGCCAGCAGCCCAATGGGGGGCACTATGAACACTGAAGCTTTCTTT	CASSPMGGTMNTEAFF
TRBJ1-2	NA	TRBV3-1	NA	TGTGCCAGCAGTGGGGACGGCGCAATACGGGGCTACACCTTC	CASSGDGAIRGYTF
TRBJ2-7	many	TRBV25-1	NA	TGTGCCAGCCTATTTGGGACCGAGCAGTACTTC	CASLFGTEQYF
TRBJ2-2	many	TRBV2	TRBD2	TGTGCCAGCAGTCCGGGACTAGCGCCTCTCACCGGGGAGCTGTTTTTT	CASSPGLAPLTGELFF
TRBJ2-7	NA	TRBV4-3	TRBD2	TGCGCCAGCAGCCAAGATCTCTGGGGTGGTACCGGCGGGAGCTCCTACGAGCAGTACTTC	CASSQDLWGGTGGSSYEQYF
TRBJ2-7	few	TRBV28	NA	TGTGCCAGCACCTCCCCCTACGAGCAGTACTTC	CASTSPYEQYF
TRBJ2-3	many	TRBV3-1	TRBD2	TGTGCCAGCAGCCAAGGTCTAGCGGGGGGCGATACGCAGTATTTT	CASSQGLAGGDTQYF
TRBJ2-7	NA	TRBV9	TRBD1	TGTGCCAGCAGCCCCGGGACAGGGTACGGCGAGCAGTACTTC	CASSPGTGYGEQYF
TRBJ1-3	NA	TRBV9	TRBD1	TGTGCCAGCGGGAGGGGGCTCTCAGGAAACACCATATATTTT	CASGRGLSGNTIYF
TRBJ2-5	few	TRBV7-2	NA	TGTGCCAGCACTGCAGGGACCCCGAAAGAGACCCAGTACTTC	CASTAGTPKETQYF
TRBJ2-1	many	TRBV19	TRBD2	TGTGCCAGCAGTGCGGGGGAAGAGACCTACAATGAGCAGTTCTTC	CASSAGEETYNEQFF
TRBJ2-5	NA	TRBV28	NA	TGTGCCAGCAACCCAGGGGCAATAGAGACCCAGTACTTC	CASNPGAIETQYF
TRBJ2-7	few	TRBV28	TRBD1	TGTGCCAGCAGTTTAACCGGGACAGGGTCCCGCGAGCAGTACTTC	CASSLTGTGSREQYF
TRBJ2-3	many	TRBV7-2	TRBD2	TGTGCCAGCAAACTAGCGGTCACAGATACGCAGTATTTT	CASKLAVTDTQYF
TRBJ1-6	NA	TRBV6-6	NA	TGTGCCAGCAGCACGGCGAATTCACCCCTCCACTTT	CASSTANSPLHF
TRBJ2-5	many	TRBV10-3	TRBD2	TGTGCCATCCACAATCGGGGGGGGTCTCAAGAGACCCAGTACTTC	CAIHNRGGSQETQYF
TRBJ1-3	many	TRBV18	TRBD1	TGTGCCAGCTCACACGGACAGGGGAACTCTGGAAACACCATATATTTT	CASSHGQGNSGNTIYF
TRBJ2-1	many	TRBV18	NA	TGTGCCAGCTCACGTAGTCAGAAGACCTACAATGAGCAGTTCTTC	CASSRSQKTYNEQFF
TRBJ1-5	few	TRBV2	NA	TGTGCCAGCAGTGAAGACAGCGATCAGCCCCAGCATTTT	CASSEDSDQPQHF
TRBJ2-2	many	TRBV25-1	TRBD1	TGTGCCAGCAGTGGGAGGACAGGGGGCCGAAACACCGGGGAGCTGTTTTTT	CASSGRTGGRNTGELFF
TRBJ1-5	few	TRBV7-9	NA	TGTGCCAGCAGCTCAAGCGGAGGGCCCCTCAATCAGCCCCAGCATTTT	CASSSSGGPLNQPQHF
TRBJ1-3	many	TRBV10-3	NA	TGTGCCACCATCCAGGGATCAGGAAACACCATATATTTT	CATIQGSGNTIYF
TRBJ2-7	many	TRBV6-2/TRBV6-3	TRBD1	TGTGCCAGCAGTTATCCCGACAGGGCCGAGCAGTACTTC	CASSYPDRAEQYF
TRBJ2-1	many	TRBV12-3/TRBV12-4	TRBD2	TGTGCCAGCAGTTTCGGCGGGAGGTCTTTCAATGAGCAGTTCTTC	CASSFGGRSFNEQFF
TRBJ2-1	few	TRBV28	NA	TGTGCCAGCAGTTTAAAGGGATCCAATGAGCAGTTCTTC	CASSLKGSNEQFF
TRBJ2-7	NA	TRBV12-3/TRBV12-4	TRBD1	TGTGCCAGCAGCCTCGGACAGGGGCGCGAGCAGTACTTC	CASSLGQGREQYF
TRBJ2-2	many	TRBV6-4	NA	TGTGCCAGCAGTGGCGGCGGGGAGCTGTTTTTT	CASSGGGELFF
TRBJ2-7	many	TRBV6-2/TRBV6-3	NA	TGTGCCAGCAGTTACCGGACGGCCTACGAGCAGTACTTC	CASSYRTAYEQYF
TRBJ2-2	many	TRBV2	TRBD1	TGTGCCAGCAGTGAAGGACAGGGGGCGAGAAAGCTGTTTTTT	CASSEGQGARKLFF
TRBJ1-2	few	TRBV28	NA	TGTGCCAGCAGTACTACGATCCGCTATGGCTACACCTTC	CASSTTIRYGYTF
TRBJ2-3	many	TRBV7-6	NA	TGTGCCAGCAGCTCGAGGGCCACAGATACGCAGTATTTT	CASSSRATDTQYF
TRBJ1-2	many	TRBV7-6	NA	TGTGCCAGCAGCACGGGCTGGGGGCAAGGCTACACCTTC	CASSTGWGQGYTF
TRBJ2-5	many	TRBV7-9	NA	TGTGCCAGCAGCTTAGGAGACAGAGACCAAGAGACCCAGTACTTC	CASSLGDRDQETQYF
TRBJ2-3	few	TRBV6-2/TRBV6-3	TRBD1	TGTGCCAGCAGTTTCGGACAGGGGGCAGATACGCAGTATTTT	CASSFGQGADTQYF
TRBJ1-4	many	TRBV28	NA	TGTGCCAGCCAGCGGGGGGCGAGTGAAAAACTGTTTTTT	CASQRGASEKLFF
TRBJ2-2	few	TRBV12-3/TRBV12-4	NA	TGTGCCAGCAGTCTCCGGGGACAGGGACTAGACACCGGGGAGCTGTTTTTT	CASSLRGQGLDTGELFF
TRBJ2-3	NA	TRBV4-3	TRBD2	TGCGCCAGCAGCCAAGATAGGGCGGGAGTGGCAGATACGCAGTATTTT	CASSQDRAGVADTQYF
TRBJ2-1	many	TRBV4-2	NA	TGTGCCAGCAGCCAAGAGGACGGATCCTACAATGAGCAGTTCTTC	CASSQEDGSYNEQFF